This entry is about one T cell receptor beta chain. The data originate from a study of blood T cell repertoires in COVID-19. In the study overall: Acute and convalescent COVID-19 specimens originated in the United States, Italy and Spain. The cDNA or gDNA used as material had been derived from T cells, B-cell-depleted T cells, or PBMCs.

The CDR3 extends over 13 amino acids. Per the germline V gene, CDR1 is SGHTA and CDR2 is FQGNSA. V was shortened by 4 bases and J by 5 bases, with 11 bases between the two germline ends. The Seattle patients, enrolled during active infection, were followed longitudinally. In the original analysis: Estimated nucleated cell counts came from reference gene primer amplification. Profiling relied on immunoSEQ multiplex PCR, and the TCRdb table lists in-frame clones only, not all of them. The V and J calls and clone size are taken from that table; D and trimming were inferred from the DNA. The sample has a few hundred thousand clones, roughly 89% seen once.

This TCR came from a woman aged 60 to 75 with COVID-19, enrolled during active disease. The chain recombines TRBV7-2 with TRBJ1-2; D not resolved. Sequenced input: peripheral blood. CDR3 region: CASSSTVRYGYTF. For the CDR3, the DNA is TGTGCCAGCAGCTCAACAGTGAGATATGGCTACACCTTC.